Listed here is a single T cell receptor (beta chain). Antigen: not known. Samples came from healthy bone marrow donors. The data were taken from a study of cytomegalovirus exposure and HLA in healthy donors. At the level of the study: When 300 to 400 donors were genotyped, just over 80% of them were found to fall in the Caucasian-associated ancestry cluster. Study-wide results and caveats: The sole available immune exposure information was CMV serostatus.

PCR amplification relied on 60 Vbeta primers (plus 13 Jbeta primers). TCRdb's table, derived via immunoSEQ multiplex PCR, lists solely in-frame clones and lacks some. The listing contains under 75,000 clones. The sequenced sample was PBMCs. This receptor was obtained from a female donor in good health and CMV-seropositive.

CDR3 nucleotide sequence: TGTGCCAGCAGTGCTAGGACAGGGGTAGCGACCCAGTACTTC. This encodes CASSARTGVATQYF. The chain is built from TRBV2 and TRBJ2-5; 9 positions match TRBD1. V lost 4 bases to trimming and J lost 7 bases; unmatched junction nucleotides: 7. Germline V gene lookup returns CDR1 SNHLY and CDR2 FYNNEI. CDR3 length: 14 amino acids.